The next 9 T cell receptor beta chains were all read from a single sample in a study of blood T cell repertoires in COVID-19. TCRdb keeps only in-frame clones here, not all; method: immunoSEQ multiplex PCR. The sample has under 200,000 clones, 80% to 90% seen once; the top ten hold about 4%. The sequenced sample was peripheral blood. The source is a young man with active or convalescent COVID-19.

The chain combines TRBV12-3 or TRBV12-4 with TRBJ2-3, with no clear D. Between the trimmed V and J ends, which lost 3 bases and 6 bases, there was a span of 7 bases. The CDR3 has 12 residues. CDR3 residues: CASSFSRDTQYF. The CDR3 bases are TGTGCCAGCAGTTTCTCTAGGGATACGCAGTATTTT.

The chain carries TRBV2 and TRBJ1-5; D gene unclear. Germline lookup yields CDR1 SNHLY and CDR2 FYNNEI. The ends were cut back, 7 bases at V and 10 bases at J, with 20 bases in the middle. The CDR3 sequence is 14 residues long. Written as DNA, the CDR3 is TGTGCCAGCACCCCGGACCAAGGAGGCATCCCCCAGCATTTT. It is translated as CASTPDQGGIPQHF. Full variable domain (rest looked up from reference TRBV2 and TRBJ1-5): EPEVTQTPSHQVTQMGQEVILRCVPISNHLYFYWYRQILGQKVEFLVSFYNNEISEKSEIFDDQFSVERPDGSNFTLKIRSTKLEDSAMYFCASTPDQGGIPQHFGDGTRLSIL.

J is TRBJ2-3 and V is TRBV6-4, with 7 bases that match TRBD1. Germline V gene lookup returns CDR1 MRHNA and CDR2 SNTAGT. V lost 2 bases to trimming and J lost 1 base; unmatched junction nucleotides: 6. There are 16 residues in the CDR3. The CDR3: CASSDTTGSGTDTQYF. The CDR3 DNA reads as TGTGCCAGCAGTGACACGACAGGGTCCGGCACAGATACGCAGTATTTT.

The rearrangement uses TRBV9 and TRBJ2-2; 12 nucleotides line up with TRBD2. The V gene end was trimmed by 2 bases and the J gene end by 4 bases; junction bases not matched to a gene: 9. The CDR3 runs to 18 residues. Germline CDR1 is SGDLS and CDR2 is YYNGEE. CDR3 residues: CASSVYLAGGPGTGELFF. As DNA, the CDR3 is TGTGCCAGCAGCGTTTACCTAGCGGGGGGGCCCGGCACCGGGGAGCTGTTTTTT.

The chain couples TRBV4-2 to TRBJ2-4, with TRBD2 matching over 8 bases. The CDR3 consists of 14 residues. J gave up 4 bases and V 3 bases, and 2 bases lay outside the gene matches. Germline lookup yields CDR1 LGHNA and CDR2 YNFKEQ. The CDR3 here is CASSQVAGKNIQYF. The CDR3 DNA reads TGTGCCAGCAGCCAGGTAGCGGGGAAAAACATTCAGTACTTC.

The chain carries TRBV28 and TRBJ2-1, with D hard to call. Germline loops: CDR1 MDHEN, CDR2 SYDVKM. V gave up 2 bases and J gave up 9 bases, with 8 bases separating them. This CDR3 comprises 12 residues. The DNA for the CDR3 is TGTGCCAGCAGTTTACCCTATGGTGAGCAGTTCTTC. As protein: CASSLPYGEQFF.

The genes are TRBV7-2 and TRBJ2-3, with D perhaps TRBD1 (5 bases). CDR1 SGHTA and CDR2 FQGNSA come from the germline V gene. The CDR3 is 14 amino acids. V was clipped by 5 bases and J by 5 bases, with 14 bases between them. The CDR3: CASSLRHRGDTQYF. DNA for the CDR3: TGTGCCAGCAGCCTACGCCATAGGGGAGATACGCAGTATTTT.

V gene TRBV6-5 combines with J gene TRBJ1-4; D might be TRBD1 (6 bases). The CDR3 length is 14 residues. CDR1 MNHEY and CDR2 SVGAGI come from the germline V gene. Deletions cut 7 bases from V and 7 bases from J, with 16 bases between. In DNA form, the CDR3 reads TGTGCCAGCACCGTCAGGGAGGGGGGTGAAAAACTGTTTTTT. It encodes CASTVREGGEKLFF.

The V gene is TRBV5-1, the J gene TRBJ1-3; a possible D gene is TRBD1 (5 bases). From germline, CDR1 is SGHRS and CDR2 YFSETQ. The CDR3 totals 15 residues. Trimming pared 4 bases from V and 4 bases from J, leaving 15 bases between. The CDR3 here is CASSPTGTNGNTIYF. DNA of the CDR3: TGCGCCAGCAGCCCTACCGGGACTAACGGAAACACCATATATTTT.